One sample yielded the 14 T cell receptor beta chains listed below, sequenced in a study of shared clonotypes between healthy human individuals. The method was immunoSEQ multiplex PCR; TCRdb's version includes in-frame clones alone and lacks a portion of them. The data show some 200,000 clones, with approximately 65% seen just once and 11% held by the top ten. Input material: memory CD4+ T cells sorted from blood. Indicated subset: CD45RA-negative fraction. These receptors all come from a man aged 25-45 years in good health.

Points on this clone: Other DNA sequences of this sample code for an identical CDR3. The rearrangement uses TRBV18 and TRBJ2-3; 7 positions match TRBD1. Germline values: CDR1 KGHSH, CDR2 LQKENI. This CDR3 region has 14 residues. V lost 3 bases and J lost 4; bases outside the gene matches: 4. The CDR3 is CASSPRQGPDTQYF. The DNA of the CDR3 is TGTGCCAGCTCACCGCGACAGGGCCCAGATACGCAGTATTTT.

This sequence joins TRBV11-3 and TRBJ2-5; 7 positions agree with TRBD1. The trim removed 5 bases at V and 5 bases at J, leaving 5 bases unmatched. CDR1 is SGHNT, CDR2 YENEEA, per germline. This CDR3 contains 13 residues. The CDR3 loop reads CASSEGAWETQYF. For the CDR3, the DNA is TGTGCCAGCAGCGAGGGGGCCTGGGAGACCCAGTACTTC.

With respect to this clone: The germline gene is not matched at one end of the junction; a read error may be the cause. The V and J genes are TRBV18 and TRBJ2-1; 7 bases map to TRBD1. CDR1 KGHSH and CDR2 LQKENI come from the germline V gene. The CDR3 spans 11 residues. The CDR3 protein is CASSSLTGTVF. CDR3 nucleotide sequence: TGTGCCAGCTCATCGCTGACAGGGACGGTCTTC.

The table lists this clone with a few counts. This sequence joins TRBV7-9 and TRBJ2-2; TRBD2 is a possible D gene (5 bases). This CDR3 has 14 residues. From germline, CDR1 is SEHNR and CDR2 FQNEAQ (reference sequence). V was shortened by 5 bases and J by 3 bases, with 10 bases between the two germline ends. DNA of the CDR3: TGTGCCAGCAGCCCCCAGAGGGACACCGGGGAGCTGTTTTTT. This translates into CASSPQRDTGELFF.

This chain joins TRBV5-5 and TRBJ1-2; no reliable D call. V shed 0 bases and J shed 0 bases, with 9 bases lying between them. The CDR3 runs to 15 residues. CDR1 and CDR2 (germline): SGHKS, YYEKEE (reference sequence). CDR3 in DNA: TGTGCCAGCAGCTTGGCCGGGGTTACTAACTATGGCTACACCTTC. As protein: CASSLAGVTNYGYTF. The full variable domain, rest sourced from reference TRBV5-5 and TRBJ1-2, is DAGVTQSPTHLIKTRGQQVTLRCSPISGHKSVSWYQQVLGQGPQFIFQYYEKEERGRGNFPDRFSARQFPNYSSELNVNALLLGDSALYLCASSLAGVTNYGYTFGSGTRLTVV.

The chain combines TRBV9 with TRBJ2-5, with TRBD2 identical over 7 bases. The germline CDR1 and CDR2 sequences are SGDLS and YYNGEE. V was clipped by 2 bases and J by 5 bases; unmatched bases: 6. The CDR3 consists of 14 residues. The CDR3 loop reads CASSVTGTIETQYF. CDR3 DNA sequence: TGTGCCAGCAGCGTCACCGGGACTATTGAGACCCAGTACTTC.

This clone came up a few times. The rearrangement uses TRBV6-1 and TRBJ1-5, with 7 bases matching TRBD1. CDR1 is MNHNS, CDR2 SASEGT, per germline. V lost 4 bases to trimming and J lost 3 bases; unmatched junction nucleotides: 9. The CDR3 loop spans 16 amino acids. In nucleotides, the CDR3 is TGTGCCAGCAGTGCCCGACAGGGTAATGTCAATCAGCCCCAGCATTTT. This codes for CASSARQGNVNQPQHF.

In its sample, this clone was seen a few times. The V and J genes are TRBV5-1 and TRBJ2-1, with 11 positions matching TRBD2. The CDR3 consists of 16 residues. J was trimmed by 5 bases and V by 4 bases; bases with no gene match: 8. CDR1 is SGHRS, CDR2 YFSETQ, per germline. This CDR3 reads CASSLVGLAENNEQFF. The CDR3 region has the DNA TGCGCCAGCAGCCTAGTGGGACTAGCGGAAAACAATGAGCAGTTCTTC.

The chain recombines TRBV5-1 with TRBJ2-1, with D unresolved. There are 13 residues in the CDR3. V was cut by 5 bases and J by 5 bases, with 11 bases left in between. Germline V lookup: CDR1 SGHRS, CDR2 YFSETQ. DNA for the CDR3: TGCGCCAGCAGATCCGGGCCGAACAATGAGCAGTTCTTC. It encodes CASRSGPNNEQFF.

This clone was counted a single time. V gene TRBV5-4 combines with J gene TRBJ2-3, with a possible D match to TRBD1 (5 bases). V gave up 4 bases and J gave up 4 bases, with 10 bases separating them. The CDR3 totals 13 residues. CDR1 and CDR2 from the germline V gene are SGHNT and YYREEE (reference sequence). CDR3 bases: TGTGCCAGCAGCCGCGAAGGGGCAGATACGCAGTATTTT. Its protein product is CASSREGADTQYF.

The chain has TRBV28 and TRBJ2-7; weak D call: TRBD1 (5 bases). Germline CDR1 reads MDHEN; CDR2 reads SYDVKM. The CDR3 consists of 13 residues. Trimming pared 7 bases from V and 6 bases from J, leaving 16 bases between. CDR3 nucleotides: TGTGCCAGCACTCCAGGGTATTTAGGCGAGCAGTACTTC. Amino acids: CASTPGYLGEQYF.

To note about this clone: The junction departs from the called germline gene at one end, perhaps through a read error. The chain couples TRBV29-1 to TRBJ2-2; 10 nucleotides agree with TRBD2. Per the germline V gene, CDR1 is SQVTM and CDR2 is ANQGSEA. The CDR3 is 16 residues long. As DNA, the CDR3 is TGCAGCAGTCAGCAACTAGCGGGGACAGAACACCGGGGAGCTGTTTTT. Translated: CSSQQLAGTEHRGAVF.

Details on this clone: A much larger clone lies one base from this, so it may be a read error. The same CDR3 also results from other DNA sequences found in this sample. V is TRBV28 and J is TRBJ1-3; D is undetermined. Trimming pared 5 bases from V and 4 bases from J, leaving 3 bases between. CDR3 length: 11 residues. From germline, CDR1 is MDHEN and CDR2 SYDVKM. The DNA of the CDR3 is TGTGCCAGCAGTCTCGGAAACACCATATATTTT. This codes for CASSLGNTIYF.

This clone has only a few counts. The V call is TRBV7-2, the J call TRBJ1-1; D perhaps matches TRBD1 (5 bases). V shed 5 bases and J shed 1 base, with 11 bases lying between them. The length of the CDR3 is 14 residues. Per germline, CDR1 SGHTA and CDR2 FQGNSA. The CDR3 DNA sequence: TGTGCCAGCAGCCATGGTGGGGGGAACACTGAAGCTTTCTTT. It codes for CASSHGGGNTEAFF. The whole variable domain, remainder taken from reference TRBV7-2 and TRBJ1-1, is GAGVSQSPSNKVTEKGKDVELRCDPISGHTALYWYRQSLGQGLEFLIYFQGNSAPDKSGLPSDRFSAERTGGSVSTLTIQRTQQEDSAVYLCASSHGGGNTEAFFGQGTRLTVV.